This T cell receptor (beta chain) was sequenced during a study of blood T cell repertoires in COVID-19. Turning to the study itself: Material from acute and convalescent COVID-19 was sourced from the United States, Italy and Spain. T cells, B-cell-depleted T cells, or PBMCs supplied cDNA or gDNA.

Original data processing: Reference gene primer amplification gave nucleated cell count estimates. Measured with immunoSEQ multiplex PCR; TCRdb has only the in-frame clones, and not every one. That table gives V, J and clone size, and the DNA gave D and trimming. The sample lists roughly 150,000 clones; 84% were seen once. The TCR sequence derives from a human donor in a cohort sampled during active COVID-19. Sequencing used peripheral blood.

This chain's CDR3 is CSIQNTGGNTIYF. As DNA, the CDR3 is TGCAGCATACAGAATACAGGGGGGAACACCATATATTTT. V and J are TRBV29-1 and TRBJ1-3; 8 bases are a match to TRBD1. Germline CDR1 SQVTM, CDR2 ANQGSEA. V shed 8 bases, J shed 7 bases, and the junction held 10 bases outside the gene matches. The CDR3 runs 13 residues.